The entry that follows covers one TCR beta chain sequence. Its antigen is still unknown. The record has no base qualities; no much larger clone is one base away. Blood samples were collected up to 4 times in the first month after transplant and then at least monthly when available. Trimming takes 4 bases from V and 0 bases from J, and the germline ends sit 4 bases apart. The CDR3, from cysteine to phenylalanine, totals 13 residues. Left in the record is the CDR3 DNA by itself, 39 bases read in frame from the first base. Reading the germline V gene gives CDR1 MNHNS and CDR2 SASEGT. The data derive from a study of graft-versus-host responses after intestinal transplantation (dated by TCRdb to about 2021). Background on the whole study: The transplants that recipients received were multivisceral, liver-intestinal, or isolated intestinal. Bulk TCR-beta CDR3 sequencing was used to track graft-versus-host and host-versus-graft alloreactive T cell clones in the graft, circulation and bone marrow after intestinal transplantation. A peak of at least 4% donor T cells among recipient peripheral blood mononuclear cells was the definition used for donor T cell macrochimerism. Every recipient was given anti-thymocyte globulin induction, then maintenance tacrolimus and steroids for 3 to 4 years. To identify alloreactive clones, pre-transplant mixed lymphocyte reaction products were sequenced and compared with unstimulated pre-transplant donor and recipient T cells. The cohort enrolled about two dozen intestinal transplant recipients, one of whom was a retransplant, and a few patients without pretransplant specimens were excluded. Rather than going through the commercial service, samples from three later patients were sequenced in-house on an Illumina MiSeq and processed with MiXCR.

Library prep was done by the immunoSEQ multiplex PCR assay. For most patients, high-throughput TCR-beta CDR3 sequencing of genomic DNA was performed by Adaptive Biotechnologies. Concerning the study's data processing: Adaptive's ImmunoSEQ software was the source of the TCR sequencing data for about 18 patients, while a few other patients were processed with MiXCR and VDJtools. CDR3 nucleotide sequences shared by donor and recipient were removed because the origin of these sequences could not be assigned. To count as alloreactive, a clone needed at least 2-fold expansion over unstimulated cells and a minimum CFSE-low frequency of 0.002% (template counts) or 0.001% (read counts). A clone was considered mappable if detected in the sequenced pre-transplant spleen, lymph node, or MLR CFSE-low populations of the donor or recipient. The cumulative frequency of alloreactive clones was calculated as a percentage of all sequences, weighted by copy number. Imported from immuneACCESS, the table was reduced by TCRdb to in-frame sequences with V and J called. These copies leave out some clones; in studies compared against another copy, an unresolved V gene accounts for under half, and the cause of the remainder is not known. The D gene and trimming were derived from the DNA, and the V and J assignments and clone size from that table. The table for this sample lists 35,000 to 55,000 clones; roughly 93% of them were counted only once. Over 4.5% of the sample lies in the top ten.

Broader findings and caveats from the paper: GvH clones turned up in recipient bone marrow, with some appearing earlier in ileal mucosa or blood, a pattern consistent with an intestinal mucosal origin. Early after transplant, declines in HvG clones were associated with peak levels of circulating GvH clones. In the allografts of patients with donor T cell macrochimerism, GvH to HvG T cell clonal ratios were high. The conclusions were limited by the relatively low number and heterogeneity of the intestinal transplant patients.

The receptor chain draws on TRBV6-1 and TRBJ1-5, with the identity of the D gene unclear. The sample was PBMCs, taken roughly 760 days after a first intestinal transplant, on the day of a second. This clonotype originated in a human patient who received an intestinal transplant, so some T cells may come from the graft donor. CDR3 region: CASSVGSNQPQHF. The DNA is TGTGCCAGCAGTGTTGGTAGCAATCAGCCCCAGCATTTT.